This T cell receptor beta chain originates from a study of T-cell memory formation after mild COVID-19. Study as a whole: Most TCR clusters belonged to a single donor. Study findings and constraints: Memory from before infection featured some responding clones, which suggests cross-reactive memory joined. Clones that got smaller from day 15 to 85 had even CD4/CD8, while clones growing later tipped toward CD4+.

The CDR3 has 17 amino acids. From germline, CDR1 is SGHRS and CDR2 YFSETQ. V gave up 3 bases and J gave up 5 bases; unmatched junction bases: 10. TCRdb passed the 5' RACE reads through MiXCR, listing each CDR3 protein once. This repertoire shows about 560,000 distinct CDR3 sequences, roughly 21% found once; its top ten account for under 8.5%. This clonotype was picked up a small number of times. Its antigen is still unknown. The material sequenced was PBMCs or a T cell subset sorted from them (not recorded which). This chain links TRBV5-1 with TRBJ2-7; TRBD2 matches 14 bases. The sequence was collected from an adult woman who had mild COVID-19 (a few samples of this study predate the infection). Cell type and time point are not known. The CDR3 DNA is TGCGCCAGCAGCTCGGGACTAGCGGGAGTAGGCGGAAACGAGCAGTACTTC. It translates to CASSSGLAGVGGNEQYF.